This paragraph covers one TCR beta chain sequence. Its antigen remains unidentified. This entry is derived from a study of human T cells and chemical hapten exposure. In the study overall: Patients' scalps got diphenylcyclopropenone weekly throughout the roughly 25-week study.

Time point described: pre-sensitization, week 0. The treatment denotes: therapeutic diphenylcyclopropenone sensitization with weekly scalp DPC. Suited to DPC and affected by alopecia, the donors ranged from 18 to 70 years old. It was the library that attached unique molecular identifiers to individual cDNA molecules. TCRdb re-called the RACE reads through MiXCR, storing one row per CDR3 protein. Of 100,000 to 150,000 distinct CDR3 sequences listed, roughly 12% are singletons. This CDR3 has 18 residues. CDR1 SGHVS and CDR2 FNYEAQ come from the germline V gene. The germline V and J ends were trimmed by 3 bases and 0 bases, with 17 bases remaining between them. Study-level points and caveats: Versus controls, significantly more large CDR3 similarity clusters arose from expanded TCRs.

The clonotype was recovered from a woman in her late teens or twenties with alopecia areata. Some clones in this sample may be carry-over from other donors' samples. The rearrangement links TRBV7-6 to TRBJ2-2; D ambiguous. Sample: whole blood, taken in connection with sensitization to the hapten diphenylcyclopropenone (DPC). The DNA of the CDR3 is TGTGCCAGCAGCTTCTCCCCCTTCAGAGACGCGAACACCGGGGAGCTGTTTTTT. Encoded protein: CASSFSPFRDANTGELFF.